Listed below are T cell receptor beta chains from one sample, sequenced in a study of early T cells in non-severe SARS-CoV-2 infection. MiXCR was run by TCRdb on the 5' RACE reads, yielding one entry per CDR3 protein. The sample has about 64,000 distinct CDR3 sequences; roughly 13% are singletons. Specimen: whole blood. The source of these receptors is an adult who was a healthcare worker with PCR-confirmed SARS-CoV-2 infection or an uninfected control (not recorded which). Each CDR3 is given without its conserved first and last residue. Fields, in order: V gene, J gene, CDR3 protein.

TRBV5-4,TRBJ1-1,ASSLRDLVGAF
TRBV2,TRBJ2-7,ASSEMYEQY
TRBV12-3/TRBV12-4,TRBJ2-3,ASTHRRDTQY
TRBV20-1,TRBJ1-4,SATDRTANEKLF
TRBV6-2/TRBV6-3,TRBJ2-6,ASTHGGSSGANVLT
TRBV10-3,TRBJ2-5,AIRGTGQSETQY
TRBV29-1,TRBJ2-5,SGTQGGWLETQY
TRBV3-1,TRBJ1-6,ASSPGQPHSPLH
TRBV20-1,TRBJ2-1,SARDVGAYNEQF
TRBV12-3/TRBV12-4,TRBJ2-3,ASSSGQGADTQY
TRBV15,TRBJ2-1,ATSRDIPQGAYNEQF
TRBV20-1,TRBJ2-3,SARDRDRGADTQY
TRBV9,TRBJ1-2,ASSVNWTPLTGGYT
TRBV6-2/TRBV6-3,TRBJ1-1,ASSRQGPNTEAF
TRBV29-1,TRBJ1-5,SVGSNQPQH
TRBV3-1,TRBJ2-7,ASSQAGRLVYEQY
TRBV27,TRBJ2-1,ASSFGQVDISYNEQF
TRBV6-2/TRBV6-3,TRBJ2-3,ASSYPQGGTDTQY
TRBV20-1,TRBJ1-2,SARVTTNYGYT
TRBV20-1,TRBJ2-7,SALQGSYEQY
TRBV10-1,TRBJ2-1,ASSESGNSETQF
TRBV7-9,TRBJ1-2,ASRPGQGIYT
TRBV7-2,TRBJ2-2,ASSLEPNTGELF
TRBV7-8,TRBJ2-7,ASSLRLLYEQY
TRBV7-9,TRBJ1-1,ASSLGGLGRMNTEAF
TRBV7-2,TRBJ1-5,ASSWDRDLNQPQH
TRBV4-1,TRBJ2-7,ASSQGDRETHEQY
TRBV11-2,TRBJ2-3,ASSPRPTDTQY
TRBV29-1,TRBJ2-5,SVVDREGETQY
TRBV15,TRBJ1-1,ATSRDSGNTEAF
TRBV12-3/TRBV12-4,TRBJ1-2,ASSLRNGYT
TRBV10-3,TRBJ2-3,AITGQGKDTQY
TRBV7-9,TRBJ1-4,ASSRQQRPDEKLF
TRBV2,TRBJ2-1,ASMALHQGDEQF
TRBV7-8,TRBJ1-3,ASSLTGAASGNTIY
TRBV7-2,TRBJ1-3,ASSHPTGNYGNTIY
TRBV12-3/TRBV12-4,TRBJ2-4,ASSRDRGFIQY
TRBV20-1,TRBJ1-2,SAWITKRDTIGGYT
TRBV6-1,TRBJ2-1,ASRREGVGRGPNNEQF
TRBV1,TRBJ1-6,TSSIGRTGPNSPLH
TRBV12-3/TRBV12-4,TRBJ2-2,ASRGRGGGELF